A selection of T cell receptor beta chains follows, all from one sample in a study of shared clonotypes between healthy human individuals. The protocol was immunoSEQ multiplex PCR, while the TCRdb copy is restricted to in-frame clones and leaves out a portion. The table records roughly 2,300,000 clones, less than 95% of them present only once. Sequencing used naive CD4+ T cells from PBMCs. All receptors derive from a young man in good health. Some clones in this sample may be carry-over from other donors' samples. CDR3s include the opening cysteine and the closing phenylalanine or tryptophan. A D gene is named only where the DNA matches it firmly. Size is stated for part of the rows, as once, few or many counts, or as a class when the clone is expanded.

J gene | D gene | V gene | clone size | CDR3 DNA | CDR3 protein
TRBJ2-5 | TRBD2 | TRBV5-8 | . | TGTGCCAGCAGTTGGGGGGGGTCAGTCCAAGAGACCCAGTACTTC | CASSWGGSVQETQYF
TRBJ2-4 | TRBD2 | TRBV28 | once | TGTGCTACCCGGACTAGCGGAAAAAACATTCAGTACTTC | CATRTSGKNIQYF
TRBJ2-6 | . | TRBV7-9 | . | TGTGCCAGCAGCCCCCTGGAATCGGGGGCCAACGTCCTGACTTTC | CASSPLESGANVLTF
TRBJ1-1 | . | TRBV7-9 | . | TGTGCCAGCAGCTTAGTTGCTCTGAACACTGAAGCTTTCTTT | CASSLVALNTEAFF
TRBJ2-5 | . | TRBV7-2 | . | TGTGCCAGCAGCTCTATGGTGCAAGAGACCCAGTACTTC | CASSSMVQETQYF
TRBJ1-5 | . | TRBV29-1 | . | TGCAGCGTTAGAACCAGTTGGGGGCAGCCCCAGCATTTT | CSVRTSWGQPQHF
TRBJ1-3 | . | TRBV6-6 | . | TGTGCCAGCAGTTACTCGACTGGAGGAAACACCATATATTTT | CASSYSTGGNTIYF
TRBJ2-1 | TRBD1 | TRBV5-1 | . | TGCGCCAGCAGCTCCACAGGGGGAGTCTACAATGAGCAGTTCTTC | CASSSTGGVYNEQFF
TRBJ1-1 | TRBD1 | TRBV5-1 | . | TGCGCCAGCAGCTTTGGGGACAGGGAGGCTGAAGCTTTCTTT | CASSFGDREAEAFF
TRBJ2-7 | . | TRBV5-1 | . | TGCGCCAGCAGCTTCGCGAGCTCCTACGAGCAGTACTTC | CASSFASSYEQYF
TRBJ1-4 | . | TRBV6-5 | . | TGTGCCAGCAGGACGATCGTTAATGAAAAACTGTTTTTT | CASRTIVNEKLFF
TRBJ2-5 | TRBD1 | TRBV18 | . | TGTGCCAGCTCACCCAACAGGGGGCAGGAGACCCAGTACTTC | CASSPNRGQETQYF
TRBJ2-5 | . | TRBV28 | . | TGTGCCAGCAGTTTATCAGGGTCTGGAGAGACCCAGTACTTC | CASSLSGSGETQYF
TRBJ2-5 | . | TRBV19 | . | TGTGCCAGTAGTACAACAGGGTCGGGAGAGACCCAGTACTTC | CASSTTGSGETQYF
TRBJ2-7 | TRBD2 | TRBV7-8 | . | TGTGCCAGCCGAGGGACTAGCGGGAGCTACGAGCAGTACTTC | CASRGTSGSYEQYF
TRBJ2-1 | TRBD2 | TRBV28 | . | TGTGCCAGCAGTTACTCGCGGACTAGCGGGTACAATGAGCAGTTCTTC | CASSYSRTSGYNEQFF
TRBJ1-4 | . | TRBV5-1 | . | TGCGCCAGCAGCTTGGAGTACCGCGAGAAACTGTTTTTT | CASSLEYREKLFF
TRBJ1-2 | TRBD1 | TRBV6-5 | few | TGTGCCTCCACCGCACAGGGGCTCTATGGCTACACCTTC | CASTAQGLYGYTF
TRBJ2-2 | TRBD1 | TRBV5-1 | . | TGCGCCAGCAGCCCCGGGACAGGGGGCTCCGGGGAGCTGTTTTTT | CASSPGTGGSGELFF
TRBJ2-1 | . | TRBV7-2 | once | TGTGCCAGCAGCGTAGTAGAGTGGGCGGGTTACAATGAGCAGTTCTTC | CASSVVEWAGYNEQFF
TRBJ1-2 | TRBD1 | TRBV7-2 | . | TGTGCCAGCAGCCATCACCTGGACAGGCTTCGTGGCTACACCTTC | CASSHHLDRLRGYTF
TRBJ2-3 | . | TRBV2 | . | TGTGCCAGCAGTACCCGACAGGCCAGTACGCAGTATTTT | CASSTRQASTQYF
TRBJ2-7 | TRBD2 | TRBV5-1 | . | TGCGCCAGCAGCTTGTTTCCTAGCGGGAACTACGAGCAGTACTTC | CASSLFPSGNYEQYF
TRBJ1-2 | . | TRBV30 | once | TGTGCCTGGACCAGGGACATCAGCTATGGCTACACCTTC | CAWTRDISYGYTF
TRBJ1-3 | TRBD1 | TRBV5-6 | . | TGTGCCAGCAGCTTATTCTTAGGGGGCTCCGGAAACACCATATATTTT | CASSLFLGGSGNTIYF
TRBJ2-1 | . | TRBV9 | . | TGTGCCAGCAGCGTAGGGATCTCCTACAATGAGCAGTTCTTC | CASSVGISYNEQFF
TRBJ2-6 | TRBD1 | TRBV7-2 | . | TGTGCCAGCAGCAGGATAGGGGGCCGGGCTGGGGCCAACGTCCTGACTTTC | CASSRIGGRAGANVLTF
TRBJ2-2 | . | TRBV6-6 | . | TGTGCCAGCAGTTCCCAGCGTCGAACCGGGGAGCTGTTTTTT | CASSSQRRTGELFF
TRBJ2-1 | . | TRBV11-2 | . | TGTGCCAGCAGCTTAGAGACCGTGGTCTCCTACAATGAGCAGTTCTTC | CASSLETVVSYNEQFF
TRBJ2-1 | . | TRBV18 | . | TGTGCCAGCTCACCAGGGGCCAGAAGGAATGAGCAGTTCTTC | CASSPGARRNEQFF
TRBJ2-3 | . | TRBV28 | . | TGTGCCAGCAGTTGGGGCAGGATTTTCACAGATACGCAGTATTTT | CASSWGRIFTDTQYF